The clone carrying this T cell receptor beta chain was detected only a few times. Its antigen is unknown. The V end was cut by 8 bases, the J end by 0 bases, with 4 bases between. The CDR3 consists of 12 residues. Germline V CDR1 and CDR2: MNHEY, SMNVEV (reference sequence). Everyone who donated was a healthy Caucasian. This entry is derived from a study of identical twins. Overall study results and limits: Partial confounding of zero-insertion analyses by invariant MAIT and iNKT cells was possible. The authors drew conclusions from cross-sectional statistical analysis rather than following the same donors. Where beta out-of-frame sequences were concerned, excess twin sharing was weaker.

TCRdb called the 5' RACE reads again in MiXCR, with one record for every CDR3 protein. Of around 490,000 distinct CDR3 sequences listed, 20% to 25% are singletons. These sequences were also reported in another study, on yellow fever vaccine responses in identical twins.

The origin of this receptor is a woman under 30 in good health. This chain joins TRBV27 and TRBJ2-2, with D hard to call. The sequenced material came from CD4+ T cells sorted from blood. CDR3 residues: CASGPNTGELFF. Here the CDR3 DNA reads TGTGCCAGCGGTCCGAACACCGGGGAGCTGTTTTTT.